These 32 T cell receptor beta chains were sequenced from one sample in a study of control samples from healthy donors and cancer patients (TCRdb year 2020). Libraries were constructed by the immunoSEQ multiplex PCR assay. This immuneACCESS table, as held by TCRdb, lists in-frame sequences with V and J called but not all clones. Of the missing ones, under half trace to an unresolved V gene in checked studies; the others have no known cause. Here the sample has roughly 100,000 clones; 92% occur a single time. 2% to 2.5% of the sample lies in the top ten. Material for sequencing was blood. The receptors originated from a woman between 18 and 29 years old in good health.

CDR3 in amino acids: CASSQSRWALSGEKREETQYF. The CDR3 region has the DNA TGTGCCAGCAGCCAGAGTAGGTGGGCGCTTAGCGGGGAAAAGAGGGAAGAGACCCAGTACTTC. The genes are TRBV3-1 (or the pseudogene TRBV3-2) and TRBJ2-5; 8 nucleotides match TRBD2. Germline V lookup: CDR1 LGHDT, CDR2 YNNKEL (reference sequence). The CDR3 runs to 21 residues. Germline trimming cut 3 bases from V and 3 bases from J; bases unmatched to any gene: 24.

V gene TRBV4-2 combines with J gene TRBJ2-3, with 14 bases matching TRBD2. J lost 2 bases, V lost 3 bases, and 1 base had no gene match. The germline V gene has CDR1 LGHNA and CDR2 YNFKEQ. The length of the CDR3 is 16 residues. The CDR3 nucleotides are TGTGCCAGCAGCCAGACTAGCGGGGGGGCCACAGATACGCAGTATTTT. Its translation is CASSQTSGGATDTQYF.

The rearrangement joins TRBV6-5 to TRBJ2-7; D is possibly TRBD2 (6 bases). Germline V CDR1 and CDR2: MNHEY, SVGAGI. The V gene lost 4 bases and the J gene lost 3 bases, with 19 bases spanning the gap. The CDR3 covers 16 residues. Here the CDR3 reads CASSSSSRGALYEQYF. The CDR3, as DNA: TGTGCCAGCAGTTCAAGTTCGCGGGGAGCTCTCTACGAGCAGTACTTC.

The chain has TRBV19 and TRBJ1-5, with a weak D call TRBD1 (5 bases). CDR3 size: 14 residues. V lost 10 bases, J lost 2 bases, and 15 bases lay in between. Germline CDR1 reads LNHDA; CDR2 reads SQIVND (reference sequence). The CDR3 region is CATSEGVGNQPQHF. DNA of the CDR3: TGTGCCACCTCGGAAGGGGTCGGCAATCAGCCCCAGCATTTT.

The genes are TRBV7-9 and TRBJ2-7; no definite D call. The CDR3 is 15 amino acids. Germline loops: CDR1 SEHNR, CDR2 FQNEAQ (reference sequence). Trimming removed 2 bases at V and 0 bases at J, with 11 bases between. This CDR3 is CASSLTSYSSYEQYF. The CDR3 DNA reads as TGTGCCAGCAGCTTAACGTCTTATAGCTCCTACGAGCAGTACTTC.

The chain employs TRBV5-1 and TRBJ2-7, with D perhaps TRBD1 (6 bases). CDR1 SGHRS and CDR2 YFSETQ come from the germline V gene. Trimming pared 4 bases from V and 6 bases from J, leaving 17 bases between. This CDR3 is built from 14 residues. The CDR3 region is CASSLPGDLGEQYF. The CDR3 nucleotides read TGCGCCAGCAGCCTACCAGGGGATTTAGGCGAGCAGTACTTC.

The CDR3 loop reads CASRIRLAGGQETQYF. The CDR3 DNA sequence: TGTGCCAGCAGAATCCGACTAGCGGGAGGACAAGAGACCCAGTACTTC. This rearrangement joins TRBV2 to TRBJ2-5; TRBD2 matches 13 bases. Trimming at V came to 6 bases and at J to 2 bases, leaving 6 bases not matched to a gene. Germline CDR1 and CDR2: SNHLY and FYNNEI. This CDR3 spans 16 amino acids.

The chain joins TRBV7-8 to TRBJ1-3, with TRBD1 matching over 8 bases. The CDR3 totals 14 residues. The germline V gene encodes CDR1 SGHVS and CDR2 FQNEAQ. The V gene end was trimmed by 4 bases and the J gene end by 6 bases; junction bases not matched to a gene: 5. CDR3: CASSYGQGINTIYF. CDR3 nucleotide sequence: TGTGCCAGCAGCTACGGACAGGGAATAAACACCATATATTTT. Drawing the rest from reference TRBV7-8 and TRBJ1-3, the complete variable domain is GAGVSQSPRYKVAKRGQDVALRCDPISGHVSLFWYQQALGQGPEFLTYFQNEAQLDKSGLPSDRFFAERPEGSVSTLKIQRTQQEDSAVYLCASSYGQGINTIYFGEGSWLTVV.

CDR3 DNA sequence: TGCAGCGTTTTATTGTGGGGCACCGGAAACACCATATATTTT. Protein: CSVLLWGTGNTIYF. The chain carries TRBV29-1 and TRBJ1-3; D might be TRBD1 (5 bases). This CDR3 is 14 amino acids long. The germline gives CDR1 SQVTM, CDR2 ANQGSEA. Trimming stripped 5 bases from V and 4 bases from J, with 15 bases between.

V gene TRBV19 combines with J gene TRBJ2-1; possible D gene TRBD2, 6 bases. From germline, CDR1 is LNHDA and CDR2 SQIVND (reference sequence). V shed 3 bases and J shed 6 bases, with 15 bases lying between them. The CDR3 loop spans 15 amino acids. This CDR3 reads CASSMVTRRFNEQFF. For the CDR3, the DNA is TGTGCCAGTAGTATGGTGACTAGGAGGTTCAATGAGCAGTTCTTC.

This rearrangement joins TRBV3-1 (or the pseudogene TRBV3-2) to TRBJ1-2; TRBD1 matches 8 bases. The CDR3 totals 14 residues. Per the germline V gene, CDR1 is LGHDT and CDR2 is YNNKEL (reference sequence). Trimming removed 3 bases from V and 4 bases from J; junction bases left unmatched: 4. In DNA form, the CDR3 reads TGTGCCAGCAGCCACCCCGGACAGGGCTATGGCTACACCTTC. Protein: CASSHPGQGYGYTF.

This chain links TRBV6-4 with TRBJ2-1, with D possibly TRBD2 on 5 matching bases. Looked up from germline, CDR1 is MRHNA and CDR2 is SNTAGT. V lost 5 bases and J lost 9, with 23 bases in between. The CDR3 runs 16 residues. CDR3 sequence: CASSLTHVGVRGEQFF. DNA of the CDR3: TGTGCCAGCAGTCTTACACATGTTGGGGTCCGGGGTGAGCAGTTCTTC.

This clone has a single count. This chain links TRBV7-2 with TRBJ2-7; 10 nucleotides align to TRBD2. CDR1 is SGHTA and CDR2 is FQGNSA in the germline V gene. The CDR3 is 19 amino acids. The V and J ends lost 4 bases and 5 bases, in that order; junction bases with no gene match: 20. CDR3 nucleotide sequence: TGTGCCAGCAGCTATAGTAACAGGATCAGCGGGAGGGCCGTTAACGAGCAGTACTTC. Its protein is CASSYSNRISGRAVNEQYF.

J is TRBJ2-3 and V is TRBV7-8, with D possibly being TRBD1 or TRBD2 (5 bases each). Germline V gene sequence: CDR1 SGHVS, CDR2 FQNEAQ. V was cut by 5 bases and J by 6 bases, with 15 bases left in between. The CDR3 runs 14 residues. CDR3 sequence (DNA): TGTGCCAGCAGCCCATTTAGGGGCGGGGATACGCAGTATTTT. It is translated as CASSPFRGGDTQYF.

The CDR3 region has the DNA TGTGCCAGCAGCTTGACAGGGACTAGCACAGATACGCAGTATTTT. Translation: CASSLTGTSTDTQYF. This sequence joins TRBV5-4 and TRBJ2-3, with D perhaps matching TRBD1 or TRBD2 (6 bases each). This CDR3 is 15 amino acids long. V was trimmed by 1 base and J by 0 bases, leaving 9 bases between them. CDR1 is SGHNT, CDR2 YYREEE, per germline (reference sequence).

V is TRBV11-3 and J is TRBJ2-7; D may be TRBD2 (6 bases). Between the trimmed V and J ends, which lost 5 bases and 4 bases, there was a span of 15 bases. CDR3 length: 14 residues. CDR1 is SGHNT and CDR2 is YENEEA in the germline V gene. The CDR3 reads CASSRGGNRYEQYF. CDR3 bases: TGTGCCAGCAGCCGCGGAGGGAACAGATACGAGCAGTACTTC.

About this clone itself: This sample includes further DNA sequences coding for the same CDR3. This sequence joins TRBV9 and TRBJ2-7; 8 bases match TRBD1. Germline loops: CDR1 SGDLS, CDR2 YYNGEE. This CDR3 has 13 residues. Trimming at V came to 3 bases and at J to 7 bases, leaving 6 bases not matched to a gene. The chain's CDR3 is CASSASGGWEQYF. The CDR3 nucleotides read TGTGCCAGCAGCGCCTCAGGGGGCTGGGAGCAGTACTTC.

V and J are TRBV4-2 and TRBJ1-1; TRBD1 agrees at 8 bases. V gave up 4 bases and J gave up 0 bases; unmatched junction bases: 10. Germline CDR1 is LGHNA and CDR2 is YNFKEQ. The CDR3 contains 17 residues. CDR3 amino acids: CASSRLRAGGMNTEAFF. CDR3 bases: TGTGCCAGCAGCCGCCTTCGGGCAGGGGGCATGAACACTGAAGCTTTCTTT.

The rearrangement joins TRBV3-1 (or the pseudogene TRBV3-2) to TRBJ2-1, with 9 nucleotides matching TRBD2. J was trimmed by 7 bases and V by 3 bases; bases with no gene match: 4. Germline loops: CDR1 LGHDT, CDR2 YNNKEL (reference sequence). This CDR3 contains 14 residues. The CDR3 sequence is CASSHAGGRNEQFF. CDR3 nucleotides: TGTGCCAGCAGCCACGCGGGGGGGCGTAATGAGCAGTTCTTC.

The chain recombines TRBV5-1 with TRBJ2-1; D is unclear. V gave up 0 bases and J gave up 4 bases, with 8 bases separating them. CDR1 and CDR2 (germline): SGHRS, YFSETQ. The CDR3 has 14 residues. CDR3 protein: CASSLAEVYNEQFF. CDR3 DNA sequence: TGCGCCAGCAGCTTGGCCGAGGTATACAATGAGCAGTTCTTC.

V and J are TRBV19 and TRBJ1-2; D not resolved. The length of the CDR3 is 13 residues. Germline V CDR1 and CDR2: LNHDA, SQIVND (reference sequence). Deletions cut 8 bases from V and 6 bases from J, with 16 bases between. The CDR3 sequence is CASSEGEVHGYTF. In DNA form, the CDR3 reads TGTGCCAGTTCTGAGGGCGAGGTTCATGGCTACACCTTC.

The chain couples TRBV19 to TRBJ2-3, with unresolved D. Trimming shortened V by 6 bases and J by 2 bases, and 12 bases separated the two germline ends. The CDR3 length is 14 residues. The V gene's germline CDR1 is LNHDA and CDR2 SQIVND (reference sequence). CDR3 in DNA: TGTGCCAGTAGCCCGGGCCCACACACAGATACGCAGTATTTT. The encoded protein is CASSPGPHTDTQYF. Drawing the rest from reference TRBV19 and TRBJ2-3, the complete variable domain is DGGITQSPKYLFRKEGQNVTLSCEQNLNHDAMYWYRQDPGQGLRLIYYSQIVNDFQKGDIAEGYSVSREKKESFPLTVTSAQKNPTAFYLCASSPGPHTDTQYFGPGTRLTVL.

The rearrangement links TRBV14 to TRBJ1-2; a possible D gene is TRBD1 (5 bases). Trimming pared 1 base from V and 6 bases from J, leaving 18 bases between. Germline CDR1 and CDR2: SGHDN and FVKESK. This CDR3 contains 16 residues. The DNA of the CDR3 is TGTGCCAGCAGCCAAGCCGAATACGGGGGGACGGATGGCTACACCTTC. Encoded protein: CASSQAEYGGTDGYTF.

The table lists this clone with a count of one. J is TRBJ2-7 and V is TRBV19; D possibly corresponds to TRBD1 (5 bases). The CDR3 is 17 amino acids. Trimming took 3 bases from V and 0 from J, leaving 18 bases between them. Germline V gene sequence: CDR1 LNHDA, CDR2 SQIVND (reference sequence). In DNA, the CDR3 is TGTGCCAGTAGTATGGGTCCGGACAACTCACCCTCCTACGAGCAGTACTTC. Protein product: CASSMGPDNSPSYEQYF.

The CDR3 is CASSWAGAHKVYEQYF. The CDR3, as DNA: TGTGCCAGCAGTTGGGCCGGGGCCCACAAAGTCTACGAGCAGTACTTC. This chain connects TRBV27 to TRBJ2-7; D may match TRBD1 or TRBD2 (5 bases each). The germline V gene encodes CDR1 MNHEY and CDR2 SMNVEV (reference sequence). The V and J ends lost 4 bases and 3 bases respectively, with 19 bases between them. The CDR3 covers 16 residues.

The rearrangement joins TRBV11-3 to TRBJ2-1, with D possibly being TRBD1 (6 bases). The CDR3 totals 15 residues. Trimming removed 2 bases from V and 2 bases from J, with 10 bases in between. Germline V gives CDR1 SGHNT, CDR2 YENEEA. The CDR3 loop reads CASSLSQGPYNEQFF. The CDR3, as DNA: TGTGCCAGCAGCTTATCACAGGGACCCTACAATGAGCAGTTCTTC.

Here the CDR3 DNA reads TGCGCCAGCAGCAGTCCGACAGGGGGTATGACTGAAGCTTTCTTT. Amino acids: CASSSPTGGMTEAFF. This chain connects TRBV4-1 to TRBJ1-1; 9 bases align to TRBD1. Germline V gene data show CDR1 as MGHRA and CDR2 as YSYEKL. There are 15 residues in the CDR3. Trimming removed 5 bases from V and 5 bases from J; junction bases left unmatched: 9.

A single count supports this clone. The V gene is TRBV7-2, the J gene TRBJ1-5; tentative D call: TRBD1 (5 bases). The CDR3 is made up of 16 amino acids. Trimming removed 2 bases from V and 0 bases from J, with 11 bases in between. Germline V gene data show CDR1 as SGHTA and CDR2 as FQGNSA. In DNA, the CDR3 is TGTGCCAGCAGCTTACTCGGGGGGTTTAGCAATCAGCCCCAGCATTTT. Its protein product is CASSLLGGFSNQPQHF.

The chain combines TRBV6-1 with TRBJ2-7; D is possibly TRBD1 or TRBD2 (7 bases each). The germline CDR1 and CDR2 sequences are MNHNS and SASEGT. This CDR3 has 13 amino acids. Trimming left V 2 bases short and J 6 bases short, with 11 bases between. The CDR3 DNA reads as TGTGCCAGCAGTGAAATCAGGGGGGGCGAGCAGTACTTC. Protein sequence: CASSEIRGGEQYF.

This clone has a single count. The chain couples TRBV7-9 to TRBJ1-1; D gene uncertain. The germline V and J ends were trimmed by 2 bases and 6 bases, with 10 bases remaining between them. Germline V gene sequence: CDR1 SEHNR, CDR2 FQNEAQ (reference sequence). This CDR3 comprises 13 residues. The CDR3 spells CASSLIIGSEAFF. The CDR3 bases are TGTGCCAGCAGCTTAATTATAGGGTCTGAAGCTTTCTTT. The entire variable domain, with the rest obtained from reference TRBV7-9 and TRBJ1-1, is as follows: DTGVSQNPRHKITKRGQNVTFRCDPISEHNRLYWYRQTLGQGPEFLTYFQNEAQLEKSRLLSDRFSAERPKGSFSTLEIQRTEQGDSAMYLCASSLIIGSEAFFGQGTRLTVV.

This sequence joins TRBV11-2 and TRBJ2-7, with no clear D. The CDR3 covers 15 residues. Germline lookup yields CDR1 SGHAT and CDR2 FQNNGV. Trimming took off 5 bases at V and 2 bases at J, with 16 bases between the two ends. CDR3: CASSPTPTLTYEQYF. DNA of the CDR3: TGTGCCAGCAGCCCGACCCCGACGCTTACCTACGAGCAGTACTTC.

The chain has TRBV7-9 and TRBJ1-1; TRBD1 matches at 11 bases. The CDR3 spans 15 residues. Trimming at V came to 3 bases and at J to 2 bases, leaving 2 bases not matched to a gene. Germline CDR1 SEHNR, CDR2 FQNEAQ (reference sequence). The CDR3: CASSLGQGVNTEAFF. CDR3 bases: TGTGCCAGCAGCTTGGGACAGGGGGTCAACACTGAAGCTTTCTTT.